This TCR beta chain emerged from a study of T cells expressing NK-cell markers. Overall study: The study sequenced eight donors, seven HCMV-seropositive and one seronegative.

The CDR3 is 16 residues long. In germline, CDR1 is DFQATT, CDR2 SNEGSKA (reference sequence). Generation of TCR beta cDNA was performed by 5'RACE template switching incorporating UMIs. From the 5' RACE reads, TCRdb lists one entry per CDR3 protein and no DNA. Its clone listing holds over 120,000 distinct CDR3 sequences. This sequence originates from a man aged 18 to 30 in good health. Sequenced: blood T cells: a sorted CD56 or NKG2C T cell subset, CD4+ or CD8+ T cells, or bulk PBMC T cells (not recorded which). The V and J genes are TRBV20-1 and TRBJ2-1; TCRdb returns TRBD1, unconfirmable since there is no DNA. CDR3 sequence: CSARDWGGSSYNEQFF.